What follows are 18 T cell receptor beta chains derived from one specimen sequenced in a study of blood T cell repertoires in COVID-19. The repertoire was sequenced with immunoSEQ multiplex PCR; TCRdb's copy has only in-frame clones and lacks some. The table records some 270,000 clones, about 90% of them present only once. Sequencing used PBMCs or T cells enriched from blood (not recorded which). Receptors originate from a woman aged 35 to 49 who had been exposed to COVID-19.

The chain combines TRBV28 with TRBJ1-2, with TRBD1 matching 9 bases. J was trimmed by 1 base and V by 5 bases; bases with no gene match: 8. CDR1 and CDR2 (germline): MDHEN, SYDVKM. The CDR3 has 16 residues. Here the CDR3 reads CASSPGQGGINYGYTF. Written as DNA, the CDR3 is TGTGCCAGCAGTCCGGGACAGGGTGGAATTAACTATGGCTACACCTTC.

The rearrangement uses TRBV9 and TRBJ2-1; TRBD2 matches at 11 bases. Germline CDR1 reads SGDLS; CDR2 reads YYNGEE. V gave up 4 bases and J gave up 8 bases; unmatched junction bases: 8. This CDR3 is built from 15 residues. The DNA of the CDR3 is TGTGCCAGCAGCTACACTAGCGGGAGTGGGTATGAGCAGTTCTTC. Translating it yields CASSYTSGSGYEQFF.

The gene calls are TRBV4-1 and TRBJ1-6; maybe TRBD1 (6 bases). This CDR3 spans 17 amino acids. CDR1 and CDR2 from the germline V gene are MGHRA and YSYEKL. Trimming cost V 3 bases and J 5 bases, with 17 bases left between them. The CDR3 DNA reads as TGCGCCAGCAGCCAGGTACCACAGGGTGGGAATAATTCACCCCTCCACTTT. The encoded protein is CASSQVPQGGNNSPLHF.

This rearrangement joins TRBV9 to TRBJ1-4; the match to TRBD1 covers 7 bases. The ends lost 3 bases at V and 7 bases at J; junction bases unmatched: 6. This CDR3 has 14 amino acids. The germline CDR1 and CDR2 sequences are SGDLS and YYNGEE. CDR3 in amino acids: CASSAGGLGEKLFF. CDR3 in DNA: TGTGCCAGCAGCGCAGGGGGTTTGGGTGAAAAACTGTTTTTT.

This rearrangement joins TRBV4-3 to TRBJ2-3, with D tentatively TRBD2 (6 bases). V lost 1 base and J 0 bases, leaving 11 bases between the germline ends. CDR3 length: 16 residues. Germline V gene data show CDR1 as LGHNA and CDR2 as YSLEER. This chain's CDR3 is CASSQGGGISTDTQYF. The CDR3 bases are TGCGCCAGCAGCCAAGGTGGCGGGATTAGCACAGATACGCAGTATTTT.

The chain uses TRBV20-1 and TRBJ2-3, with no clear D. The CDR3 spans 13 residues. V was cut by 3 bases and J by 2 bases, with 9 bases left in between. The germline CDR1 and CDR2 sequences are DFQATT and SNEGSKA (reference sequence). The DNA for the CDR3 is TGCAGTGCTAGTCGCGGAAACACAGATACGCAGTATTTT. The encoded protein is CSASRGNTDTQYF.

The chain carries TRBV6-5 and TRBJ1-2, with 9 positions matching TRBD1. The CDR3 spans 11 residues. V shed 8 bases and J 6 bases; nucleotides not matched to a gene: 1. Germline V gives CDR1 MNHEY, CDR2 SVGAGI. The CDR3 spells CASGDRDGYTF. The CDR3 coding sequence is TGTGCCAGCGGGGACAGGGATGGCTACACCTTC.

The chain employs TRBV7-9 and TRBJ2-3; a weak D match, TRBD1 (5 bases). Germline values: CDR1 SEHNR, CDR2 FQNEAQ (reference sequence). This CDR3 has 11 amino acids. The CDR3 DNA is TGTACTTGGGGCACCCCAGATACGCAGTATTTT. Amino acid sequence: CTWGTPDTQYF.

The chain couples TRBV24-1 to TRBJ2-7, with 12 bases identical to TRBD2. V dropped 2 bases and J dropped 4; count of bases not matched to a gene: 5. The germline CDR1 and CDR2 sequences are KGHDR and SFDVKD. CDR3 length equals 16 residues. The CDR3 DNA follows: TGTGCCACCAGTGATTCCGCGACTAGCGGGGGATACGAGCAGTACTTC. Translating it yields CATSDSATSGGYEQYF.

This clone has at least ten counts. The rearrangement links TRBV5-1 to TRBJ2-7, with D possibly TRBD2 on 5 matching bases. Looked up from germline, CDR1 is SGHRS and CDR2 is YFSETQ. Trimming removed 1 base from V and 2 bases from J, with 13 bases in between. This CDR3 is 15 amino acids long. CDR3 bases: TGCGCCAGCAGCTTGATGGGAGCATCGGCCTACGAGCAGTACTTC. Residues: CASSLMGASAYEQYF.

The chain's CDR3 is CASSVPTGTNEQFF. The DNA of the CDR3 is TGTGCCAGCAGCGTACCGACAGGGACCAATGAGCAGTTCTTC. The rearrangement links TRBV9 to TRBJ2-1; 7 positions agree with TRBD1. The CDR3 runs to 14 residues. The V gene end was trimmed by 1 base and the J gene end by 6 bases; junction bases not matched to a gene: 4. Germline CDR1 SGDLS, CDR2 YYNGEE.

The rearrangement uses TRBV10-3 and TRBJ1-1; D gene unclear. The CDR3 length is 12 residues. V lost 6 bases to trimming and J lost 1 base, with 6 bases between them. Germline V CDR1 and CDR2: ENHRY, SYGVKD. CDR3 in amino acids: CAISTGNTEAFF. The CDR3 DNA follows: TGTGCCATCAGCACCGGGAACACTGAAGCTTTCTTT.

The chain recombines TRBV6-2 or TRBV6-3 with TRBJ1-6; TRBD1 might be the D (6 bases). CDR1 and CDR2 (germline): MNHEY, SVGEGT. V lost 1 base to trimming and J lost 9 bases, with 13 bases between them. The CDR3 is made up of 15 amino acids. As DNA, the CDR3 is TGTGCCAGCAGTTACTACGCGCCAGGGGTTTCACCCCTCCACTTT. Translated: CASSYYAPGVSPLHF.

This clone was found a few times. The V and J genes are TRBV24-1 and TRBJ1-2, with no clear D. The V end lost 4 bases, the J end lost 3 bases, and 14 bases lay between the germline ends. CDR3 length equals 15 residues. CDR1 and CDR2 (germline): KGHDR, SFDVKD. CDR3 protein: CATSDQRADDYGYTF. As DNA, the CDR3 is TGTGCCACCAGTGACCAGCGGGCAGACGACTATGGCTACACCTTC.

This sequence joins TRBV25-1 and TRBJ2-6; D is perhaps TRBD1 (5 bases). Germline V lookup: CDR1 MGHDK, CDR2 SYGVNS. V gave up 4 bases and J gave up 1 base, with 8 bases separating them. The CDR3 has 15 amino acids. The CDR3 spells CASSARVSGANVLTF. The CDR3 coding sequence is TGTGCCAGCAGTGCCAGGGTTTCTGGGGCCAACGTCCTGACTTTC.

The chain combines TRBV15 with TRBJ2-1, with D perhaps TRBD1 (6 bases). The germline V gene has CDR1 LNHNV and CDR2 YYDKDF (reference sequence). There are 15 residues in the CDR3. The V end was cut by 0 bases, the J end by 4 bases, with 10 bases between. The CDR3: CATSRDRTVYNEQFF. CDR3 in DNA: TGTGCCACCAGCAGAGATAGGACAGTGTACAATGAGCAGTTCTTC.

The CDR3 bases are TGCAGCGCGTCACAGGGTATGACTACTGAAGCTTTCTTT. Translating it yields CSASQGMTTEAFF. This sequence joins TRBV29-1 and TRBJ1-1; possibly TRBD1 for D (6 bases). V lost 7 bases and J 5 bases, leaving 17 bases between the germline ends. Germline-derived CDR1 and CDR2 are SQVTM and ANQGSEA. The CDR3 consists of 13 residues.

J is TRBJ2-5 and V is TRBV14, with 8 bases matching TRBD2. Germline V lookup: CDR1 SGHDN, CDR2 FVKESK. Losses at the gene ends were 5 bases for V and 5 bases for J; bases not matched to a gene: 10. The CDR3 loop spans 15 amino acids. The DNA of the CDR3 is TGTGCCAGCAGCAAGAGCGGGAGCCGGGGGGAGACCCAGTACTTC. Protein sequence: CASSKSGSRGETQYF.